This T cell receptor beta chain comes out of a study of shared clonotypes between healthy human individuals. Across the whole study: Participating donors consisted of a couple of women and a few men aged 18 to 49.

As concerns this clone: Other DNA sequences of this sample code for an identical CDR3.

This CDR3 contains 12 residues. V lost 9 bases and J lost 3; bases outside the gene matches: 1. The V gene's germline CDR1 is SNHLY and CDR2 FYNNEI. Profiled with immunoSEQ multiplex PCR; TCRdb holds only in-frame clones, not every one. The sample consists of around 1.1 million clones, approximately 80% of them appearing once. This chain uses TRBV2 with TRBJ2-2; 7 bases fit TRBD1. This clonotype was obtained from a man between 18 and 29 years old in good health. Some clones in this sample may be carry-over from other donors' samples. Sequencing used memory CD4+ T cells from PBMCs. Noted subset: CD45RA-negative fraction. Here the CDR3 reads CASTGDTGELFF. In nucleotides, the CDR3 is TGTGCCAGTACAGGGGACACCGGGGAGCTGTTTTTT.